One sample yielded the 2 T cell receptor beta chains listed below, sequenced in a study of Ad26.COV2.S vaccination and SARS-CoV-2 variants. Treatment in this sample: some 20 received Ad26.COV2.S at low or high dose, single or two shots; about 5 received placebo; per-sample allocation not given. Day 63 following the first vaccine or placebo injection was when the samples were taken. Clones were sequenced by immunoSEQ multiplex PCR, and TCRdb holds only the in-frame ones, with some missing. The table records about 680,000 clones, 89% of them present only once. The material was peripheral blood, obtained in a trial of Ad26.COV2.S vaccine versus placebo. These receptors were taken from a person aged 18-65 years who received the Ad26.COV2.S COVID-19 vaccine or a placebo.

The chain recombines TRBV5-6 with TRBJ2-7, with D possibly TRBD2 on 7 matching bases. CDR1 is SGHDT and CDR2 is YYEEEE in the germline V gene. V lost 4 bases and J 2 bases, leaving 19 bases between the germline ends. This CDR3 spans 16 amino acids. CDR3 DNA sequence: TGTGCCAGCAGCCCATACCGGGCGGGGGCACCCTACGAGCAGTACTTC. Translated, it gives CASSPYRAGAPYEQYF.

The chain couples TRBV18 to TRBJ2-5; the D call may be TRBD1 or TRBD2 (5 bases each). Per germline, CDR1 KGHSH and CDR2 LQKENI. Trimming cost V 3 bases and J 4 bases, with 15 bases left between them. This CDR3 has 15 amino acids. CDR3 loop: CASSPEVPGTETQYF. The CDR3 DNA reads as TGTGCCAGCTCACCTGAAGTGCCAGGGACAGAGACCCAGTACTTC.